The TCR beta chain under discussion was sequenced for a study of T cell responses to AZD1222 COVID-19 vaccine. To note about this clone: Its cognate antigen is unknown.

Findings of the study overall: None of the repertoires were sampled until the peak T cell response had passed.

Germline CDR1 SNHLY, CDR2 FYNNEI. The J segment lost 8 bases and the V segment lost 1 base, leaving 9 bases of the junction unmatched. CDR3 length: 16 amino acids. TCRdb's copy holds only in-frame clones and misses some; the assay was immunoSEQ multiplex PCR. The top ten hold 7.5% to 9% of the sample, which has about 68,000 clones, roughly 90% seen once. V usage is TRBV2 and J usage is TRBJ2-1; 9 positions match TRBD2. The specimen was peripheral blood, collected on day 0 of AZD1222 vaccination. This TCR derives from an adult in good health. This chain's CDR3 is CASSEGGRARGYEQFF. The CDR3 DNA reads TGTGCCAGCAGTGAAGGCGGGAGGGCCAGGGGATATGAGCAGTTCTTC.